This TCR beta chain was captured in a study of T cells after yellow fever vaccination. General study results and limits: Primary-vaccination clones mostly resurfaced post-booster (about 95% CD4, more than 80% CD8). High-abundance clonotypes from the bulk population could contaminate FACS-sorted repertoires.

The table lists this clonotype with a few counts. Its antigen remains unknown. Conversion of TCR transcripts into cDNA relied on 5'RACE template switching, which added a universal primer site and UMIs. TCRdb fed the 5' RACE reads into MiXCR, producing one record per CDR3 protein. The sample carries about 340,000 distinct CDR3 sequences, roughly an eighth recorded once. With 3 bases clipped from V and 1 base from J, the junction kept 1 base outside the gene matches. Per the germline V gene, CDR1 is DFQATT and CDR2 is SNEGSKA (reference sequence). The CDR3 is 14 residues long. Sequenced material: CD4+ T cells sorted from PBMCs, taken 15 days after the yellow fever booster vaccination. The clonotype comes from a man aged 18 to 29 who received the YFV17D yellow fever vaccine. The gene calls are TRBV20-1 and TRBJ2-3, with 10 bases aligning to TRBD2. The CDR3 DNA follows: TGCAGTGCTAGGGGGACTAGCGGCACAGATACGCAGTATTTT. Its translation is CSARGTSGTDTQYF.